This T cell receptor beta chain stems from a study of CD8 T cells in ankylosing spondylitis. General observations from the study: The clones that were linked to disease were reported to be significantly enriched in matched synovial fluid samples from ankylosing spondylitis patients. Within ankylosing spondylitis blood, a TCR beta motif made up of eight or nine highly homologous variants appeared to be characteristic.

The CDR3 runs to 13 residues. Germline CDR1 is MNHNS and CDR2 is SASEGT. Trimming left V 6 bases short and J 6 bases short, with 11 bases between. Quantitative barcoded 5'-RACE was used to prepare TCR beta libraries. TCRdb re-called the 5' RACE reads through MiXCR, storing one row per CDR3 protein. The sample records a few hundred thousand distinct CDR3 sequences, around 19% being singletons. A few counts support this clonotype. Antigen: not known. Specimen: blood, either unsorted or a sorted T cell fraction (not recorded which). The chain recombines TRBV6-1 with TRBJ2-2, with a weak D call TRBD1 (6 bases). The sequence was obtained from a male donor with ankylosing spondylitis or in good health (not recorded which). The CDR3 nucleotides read TGTGCCAGCAGACAGGGATACTCCGGGGAGCTGTTTTTT. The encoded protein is CASRQGYSGELFF.